This TCR beta chain was retrieved from a study of human CD4 T cells and Enterobacteriaceae. Study summary: Heat-inactivated E. coli, K. pneumoniae, E. aerogenes, S. flexneri, S. sonnei, S. typhimurium, S. aureus stimulated cells.

CFSE-low antigen-reactive cultures were sequenced at survey level, detecting one cell in 40,000. TCRdb's table, derived via immunoSEQ multiplex PCR, lists solely in-frame clones and lacks some. The table has roughly 1,300 clones, about 47% seen once. This CDR3 comprises 12 residues. Germline CDR1 is MDHEN and CDR2 is SYDVKM. The V gene lost 9 bases and the J gene lost 5 bases, with 13 bases spanning the gap. After roughly 6-7 days, proliferating activated T cells were FACS-sorted as CFSE-low CD25+ ICOS+ cells. Sorted memory CD4+ T cells were CFSE-labeled and cultured 2:1 with irradiated antigen-pulsed autologous monocytes. Memory CD4+ T cells were sorted as all CD4+ cells except CD45RA+CCR7+CD95- naive cells, over 95% pure. Healthy donors' blood was sourced from blood donation centers in Switzerland. Each monocyte received two bacterial particles; M. tuberculosis lysate was around 3 ug/ml.

Input material: bacteria-reactive CD4+ T cells grown in culture. Subset: CFSE-low proliferating memory CD4 T cells sorted after in vitro stimulation with a heat-inactivated bacterium or M. tuberculosis lysate. The receptor comes from a human donor in good health. The chain is built from TRBV28 and TRBJ1-1; D remains unclear. The CDR3 here is CASEGSSTEAFF. DNA for the CDR3: TGTGCCAGTGAAGGTAGCAGTACTGAAGCTTTCTTT.